The 10 T cell receptor beta chains presented below share a single source sample, sequenced in a study of monozygotic twins with inflammatory bowel disease. TCRdb re-called the 5' RACE reads and shows each CDR3 protein once, DNA omitted. Its clone listing holds 400,000 or so distinct CDR3 sequences. Material: blood. The receptors originated from a human donor with ulcerative colitis or Crohn's disease, or a healthy co-twin of an affected twin (not recorded which).

This chain links TRBV7-2 with TRBJ2-1; TCRdb's D gene call, TRBD2, goes unchecked for lack of DNA. The CDR3 length is 17 residues. Per the germline V gene, CDR1 is SGHTA and CDR2 is FQGNSA. This CDR3 is CASSPRHSSGGYNEQFF.

The V and J genes are TRBV7-3 and TRBJ1-2; TCRdb reports TRBD1, a call that lacks DNA to check it against. This CDR3 spans 14 amino acids. Germline values: CDR1 SGHTA, CDR2 FQGTGA. CDR3 residues: CASSSGQGVYGYTF.

V is TRBV28 and J is TRBJ1-2; without DNA, the TCRdb call of TRBD1 cannot be checked. The CDR3 loop spans 13 amino acids. Germline assignment: CDR1 MDHEN and CDR2 SYDVKM. The CDR3 sequence is CASTLVDRGGYTF.

The chain employs TRBV7-6 and TRBJ2-2. Germline V lookup: CDR1 SGHVS, CDR2 FNYEAQ. This CDR3 contains 15 residues. The CDR3 region is CASSLQATNTGELFF.

CDR3 region: CSAHTGWGNTIYF. The V gene is TRBV20-1, the J gene TRBJ1-3; as DNA is missing, the TRBD1 call by TCRdb cannot be tested. The CDR3 consists of 13 residues. Germline-derived CDR1 and CDR2 are DFQATT and SNEGSKA (reference sequence).

The rearrangement links TRBV20-1 to TRBJ1-5; the TCRdb D gene call, TRBD1, has no DNA to confirm it. From germline, CDR1 is DFQATT and CDR2 SNEGSKA (reference sequence). This CDR3 is built from 15 residues. The CDR3 sequence: CSARETGGGNQPQHF.

CDR3 amino acids: CASSEAGVSDTQYF. The chain carries TRBV2 and TRBJ2-3. The CDR3 spans 14 residues. Looked up from germline, CDR1 is SNHLY and CDR2 is FYNNEI.

The chain employs TRBV5-6 and TRBJ2-1; TCRdb proposes TRBD1, but this gene call is untestable without DNA. The CDR3 is 13 residues long. The germline gives CDR1 SGHDT, CDR2 YYEEEE. The CDR3 loop is CASSLGQGAEQFF.

The rearrangement links TRBV10-3 to TRBJ2-7; TCRdb gives TRBD1 as the D gene, but with no DNA this cannot be confirmed. This CDR3 is 14 amino acids long. The germline CDR1 and CDR2 sequences are ENHRY and SYGVKD. The CDR3 sequence: CAIRRDGSDYEQYF.

The rearrangement joins TRBV6-1 to TRBJ2-2; the D call from TCRdb, TRBD1, cannot be confirmed without DNA. CDR1 and CDR2 from the germline V gene are MNHNS and SASEGT. The CDR3 totals 17 residues. CDR3 amino acids: CASSPPRRGLVTGELFF.